This T cell receptor (beta chain) stems from a study of T cell repertoires in cytomegalovirus infection. The CDR3 spans 15 residues. The germline V and J ends were trimmed by 4 bases and 3 bases, with 13 bases remaining between them. Germline loops: CDR1 SGHRS, CDR2 YFSETQ. TCRdb redid the calling of the reads with MiXCR, one entry per CDR3 protein. Of some 500,000 distinct CDR3 sequences in the sample, roughly 34% were seen once. This clonotype was found a few times. The antigen remains undetermined. This TCR was sampled from a human donor in good health (CMV status not recorded). Some clones in this sample may be carry-over from other donors' samples. The chain combines TRBV5-1 with TRBJ1-4; TRBD1 is a possible D gene (6 bases). Sequencing was performed on cultured PBMCs, taken from culture after CMV antigen stimulation. The CDR3 reads CASSPQGDPNEKLFF. CDR3 DNA sequence: TGCGCCAGCAGCCCACAGGGCGATCCTAATGAAAAACTGTTTTTT.